This TCR beta chain was observed in a study of T cells in Graves' hyperthyroidism and ophthalmopathy. For Graves' hyperthyroidism to be stable, ophthalmopathy could not progress within 18 months. Patients aged 18 to 65 had newly diagnosed hyperthyroidism lasting under 2 months. Thyroid ultrasound, orbital computed tomography, clinical symptoms, and serum thyroxine and TRAb underpinned diagnoses. The CDR3 spans 14 residues. Per germline, CDR1 LNHDA and CDR2 SQIVND (reference sequence). The germline V and J ends were trimmed by 8 bases and 5 bases, with 18 bases remaining between them. This clonotype has at least ten counts. Antigen unknown. Study-wide findings and caveats: Onset of ophthalmopathy came a median 6.5 months after the model predicted it.

RNA transcripts yielded amplified TCR beta CDR3 regions. The HTBI primer set was used in a first-round RT-PCR of the TCR CDR3. Each CDR3 protein is one row after TCRdb ran MiXCR on the multiplex PCR reads. The sample consists of about 560,000 distinct CDR3 sequences, around 46% of them appearing once. The clonotype was recovered from a woman aged 18 to 35 with Graves' hyperthyroidism. The material sequenced was peripheral blood or thyroid tissue (not recorded which). J is TRBJ1-1 and V is TRBV19; TRBD1 might be the D (5 bases). In DNA form, the CDR3 reads TGTGCCAGTTTGACGGCGGGGCGAACGACTGAAGCTTTCTTT. This sequence encodes CASLTAGRTTEAFF.